This T cell receptor (beta chain) appears in the sequencing data of a study of cytomegalovirus exposure and HLA in healthy donors. Study conclusions and caveats: Despite most TCR sequences being rare, some public TCRs occurred in many donors.

Germline loops: CDR1 SGHRS, CDR2 YFSETQ. V gave up 4 bases and J gave up 8 bases, with 21 bases separating them. This CDR3 is built from 15 residues. With regard to this clone: Its antigen is unidentified.

Libraries were prepared by immunoSEQ multiplex PCR; TCRdb keeps only in-frame clonotypes and omits some of them. This table holds 150,000 to 200,000 clones, about 84% found once. This receptor was identified in a woman between 18 and 29 years old in good health and CMV-seronegative. Specimen: PBMCs. V is TRBV5-1 and J is TRBJ1-1; D is ambiguous. The CDR3: CASSLQEGTGLEAFF. The CDR3 coding sequence is TGCGCCAGCAGCCTCCAGGAGGGAACCGGCTTAGAAGCTTTCTTT.